A selection of T cell receptor beta chains follows, all from one sample in a study of blood T cells in healthy people across ages. TCRdb used MiXCR to reprocess the 5' RACE reads, holding one entry per CDR3 protein. The sample has 700,000 to 850,000 distinct CDR3 sequences, roughly 53% seen once. Source material: blood. These receptors came from an elderly man in good health. Both conserved end residues are part of each CDR3.

CDR3aa	v_gene	len
CSAPRQWDTEAFF	TRBV20-1	13
CAISDRDLGGYTF	TRBV10-3	13
CASSLGLGSGANVLTF	TRBV5-1	16
CSAGTVPRAYGYIF	TRBV20-1	14
CASSQGEQVGYNEQFF	TRBV3-1	16
CATSRERGFIYQQYF	TRBV15	15
CASSQDWQGYTF	TRBV3-1	12
CASSLWLMNTEAFF	TRBV5-1	14
CASSLSRGIGDTQYF	TRBV5-1	15
CASSYSKEGLSYGYTF	TRBV6-7	16
CASSLGGEGVSYEQYF	TRBV16	16
CASLATPLLEQYF	TRBV7-2	13
CASRKAPGGEQFF	TRBV6-5	13
CSVGLGLREQFF	TRBV29-1	12
CASSLAKRQKNEYAYF	TRBV5-6	16
CASSGLNHYEQYF	TRBV2	13
CASTSSGSYNEQFF	TRBV10-2	14
CASSSDGLTNYGYTF	TRBV5-1	15
CASSLNAATGELFF	TRBV7-3	14
CASSLPTPGANVLTF	TRBV11-2	15
CASSLWGSGNNEQYF	TRBV7-2	15
CSARDFRGRQFF	TRBV20-1	12
CSVGGGVGSEAFF	TRBV29-1	13
CASSQEGASSYEQYF	TRBV4-1	15
CASSRYGSYEQYF	TRBV3-1	13
CASSLVSGYAYF	TRBV11-2	12
CASRLANIQYF	TRBV6-6	11